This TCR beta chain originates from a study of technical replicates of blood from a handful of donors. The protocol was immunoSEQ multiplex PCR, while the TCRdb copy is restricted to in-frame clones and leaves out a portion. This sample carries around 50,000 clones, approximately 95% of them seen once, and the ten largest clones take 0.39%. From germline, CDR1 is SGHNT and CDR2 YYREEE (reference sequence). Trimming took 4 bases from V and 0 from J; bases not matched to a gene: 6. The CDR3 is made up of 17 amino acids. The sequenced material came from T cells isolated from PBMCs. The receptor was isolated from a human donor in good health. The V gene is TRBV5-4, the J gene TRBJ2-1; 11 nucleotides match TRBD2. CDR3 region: CASSQGLAESSYNEQFF. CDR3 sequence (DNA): TGTGCCAGCAGCCAGGGACTAGCGGAGAGCTCCTACAATGAGCAGTTCTTC. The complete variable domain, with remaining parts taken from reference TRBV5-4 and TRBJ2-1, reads ETGVTQSPTHLIKTRGQQVTLRCSSQSGHNTVSWYQQALGQGPQFIFQYYREEENGRGNFPPRFSGLQFPNYSSELNVNALELDDSALYLCASSQGLAESSYNEQFFGPGTRLTVL.